Below, 17 T cell receptor beta chains from the same sample are listed, as sequenced in a study of T cell responses to AZD1222 COVID-19 vaccine. Clones were read by immunoSEQ multiplex PCR, and TCRdb kept only the in-frame ones, dropping some. The table has under 50,000 clones, 89% seen once. The sequenced sample was peripheral blood, obtained 28 days after the second AZD1222 dose. These receptors were taken from an adult who received the AZD1222 COVID-19 vaccine.

This sequence joins TRBV18 and TRBJ2-1; D remains unclear. Germline V gives CDR1 KGHSH, CDR2 LQKENI. The CDR3 has 16 residues. V lost 3 bases and J 0 bases, leaving 12 bases between the germline ends. CDR3 residues: CASSPPGRSSYNEQFF. The CDR3 DNA sequence: TGTGCCAGCTCACCTCCCGGGCGGAGCTCCTACAATGAGCAGTTCTTC. Using reference TRBV18 and TRBJ2-1 for the parts outside the CDR3, the full variable domain is NAGVMQNPRHLVRRRGQEARLRCSPMKGHSHVYWYRQLPEEGLKFMVYLQKENIIDESGMPKERFSAEFPKEGPSILRIQQVVRGDSAAYFCASSPPGRSSYNEQFFGPGTRLTVL.

This clone came up once. This chain uses TRBV19 with TRBJ2-1; no clear D. This CDR3 is built from 17 residues. V gave up 3 bases and J gave up 0 bases, with 15 bases separating them. Germline loops: CDR1 LNHDA, CDR2 SQIVND (reference sequence). The CDR3 DNA reads TGTGCCAGTAGTATTATGTTCCTGGCGAGCTCCTACAATGAGCAGTTCTTC. As protein: CASSIMFLASSYNEQFF.

The CDR3 DNA reads TGTGCCAGCAGCTTGGTCAGGCTAACTGGCTACACCTTC. This encodes CASSLVRLTGYTF. V is TRBV5-8 and J is TRBJ1-2, with D hard to call. Germline V gene lookup returns CDR1 SGHTS and CDR2 YDEGEE. V lost 0 bases to trimming and J lost 7 bases, with 10 bases between them. The CDR3 covers 13 residues. Filled out from reference TRBV5-8 and TRBJ1-2, the complete variable domain reads EAGVTQSPTHLIKTRGQQATLRCSPISGHTSVYWYQQALGLGLQFLLWYDEGEERNRGNFPPRFSGRQFPNYSSELNVNALELEDSALYLCASSLVRLTGYTFGSGTRLTVV.

The chain combines TRBV28 with TRBJ2-1, with 10 bases lining up with TRBD2. Germline V gives CDR1 MDHEN, CDR2 SYDVKM. Unmatched junction bases numbered 4, after V lost 4 bases and J lost 10 bases. The CDR3 totals 13 residues. The CDR3: CASSSPGLAEQFF. The CDR3 DNA follows: TGTGCCAGCAGTTCTCCGGGACTAGCGGAGCAGTTCTTC.

The chain recombines TRBV10-2 with TRBJ1-2; 11 nucleotides line up with TRBD1. The V gene end was trimmed by 5 bases and the J gene end by 8 bases; junction bases not matched to a gene: 7. CDR3 length equals 14 residues. Per the germline V gene, CDR1 is WSHSY and CDR2 is SAAADI. In nucleotides, the CDR3 is TGCGCCAGCAGTAGGACAGGGGGCGCCTTCGGCTACACCTTC. This encodes CASSRTGGAFGYTF.

The chain couples TRBV3-1 (or the pseudogene TRBV3-2) to TRBJ1-2; TRBD1 matches 8 bases. The CDR3 covers 13 residues. The ends lost 3 bases at V and 8 bases at J; junction bases unmatched: 5. Per the germline V gene, CDR1 is LGHDT and CDR2 is YNNKEL (reference sequence). CDR3 residues: CASSHTGGSGYTF. As DNA, the CDR3 is TGTGCCAGCAGCCACACAGGGGGAAGCGGCTACACCTTC.

The V gene is TRBV19, the J gene TRBJ1-1; no definite D call. Germline values: CDR1 LNHDA, CDR2 SQIVND (reference sequence). Trimming took off 7 bases at V and 3 bases at J, with 12 bases between the two ends. The CDR3 has 13 residues. CDR3 sequence reads: CASTERPYTEAFF. The CDR3 coding sequence is TGTGCCAGTACAGAACGTCCATACACTGAAGCTTTCTTT.

This clone was picked up one time. The chain joins TRBV24-1 to TRBJ1-5, with 8 nucleotides matching TRBD1. Per the germline V gene, CDR1 is KGHDR and CDR2 is SFDVKD. This CDR3 has 19 amino acids. Trimming removed 3 bases from V and 2 bases from J; junction bases left unmatched: 14. CDR3 sequence reads: CATSDTRTGSTSGNQPQHF. DNA for the CDR3: TGTGCCACCAGTGATACAAGGACAGGGAGCACCTCGGGCAATCAGCCCCAGCATTTT.

The chain combines TRBV9 with TRBJ2-3, with 7 bases identical to TRBD2. V was pared by 3 bases and J by 4 bases, with 5 bases of the junction left unmatched. CDR1 is SGDLS, CDR2 YYNGEE, per germline. The CDR3 is 14 residues long. The CDR3: CASSALGGADTQYF. For the CDR3, the DNA is TGTGCCAGCAGCGCCCTGGGGGGGGCAGATACGCAGTATTTT. Full variable domain (missing parts from reference TRBV9 and TRBJ2-3): DSGVTQTPKHLITATGQRVTLRCSPRSGDLSVYWYQQSLDQGLQFLIQYYNGEERAKGNILERFSAQQFPDLHSELNLSSLELGDSALYFCASSALGGADTQYFGPGTRLTVL.

The CDR3 DNA reads TGTGCCAGCACCAACCTCCGGGACAGGTTATCCGAGCAGTACTTC. As protein: CASTNLRDRLSEQYF. This chain uses TRBV6-5 with TRBJ2-7, with 8 bases matching TRBD1. The CDR3 totals 15 residues. The ends lost 7 bases at V and 6 bases at J; junction bases unmatched: 14. Germline V gene sequence: CDR1 MNHEY, CDR2 SVGAGI.

This clone was seen a handful of times. The chain has TRBV6-5 and TRBJ1-2; 9 nucleotides line up with TRBD1. The CDR3 covers 15 residues. Looked up from germline, CDR1 is MNHEY and CDR2 is SVGAGI. Germline trimming cut 5 bases from V and 5 bases from J; bases unmatched to any gene: 9. The CDR3 protein is CASSTGTGNLYGYTF. CDR3 DNA: TGTGCCAGCAGTACCGGGACAGGGAACCTATATGGCTACACCTTC.

V usage is TRBV6-5 and J usage is TRBJ2-2, with D possibly being TRBD1 (6 bases). V lost 7 bases, J lost 7 bases, and 19 bases lay in between. The germline V gene has CDR1 MNHEY and CDR2 SVGAGI. This CDR3 contains 15 residues. CDR3 DNA sequence: TGTGCCAGCACCACTCTACAGGGATCAGTCGGGGAGCTGTTTTTT. Translation: CASTTLQGSVGELFF.

The chain couples TRBV5-1 to TRBJ1-2; TRBD1 aligns across 7 bases. Germline V CDR1 and CDR2: SGHRS, YFSETQ. There are 13 residues in the CDR3. J gave up 6 bases and V 0 bases, and 2 bases lay outside the gene matches. The CDR3 region has the DNA TGCGCCAGCAGCTTGGACAGGGGACATGGCTACACCTTC. Translating it yields CASSLDRGHGYTF.

V and J are TRBV13 and TRBJ1-1; 9 nucleotides align to TRBD1. This CDR3 contains 18 residues. V lost 5 bases and J lost 0; bases outside the gene matches: 13. Germline V gives CDR1 PRHDT, CDR2 FYEKMQ (reference sequence). CDR3 in DNA: TGTGCCAGCAGCCTAATCCCGGGACAGGGCTTCTTGAACACTGAAGCTTTCTTT. Its protein product is CASSLIPGQGFLNTEAFF. Combining the CDR3 with reference TRBV13 and TRBJ1-1 gives the whole variable domain AAGVIQSPRHLIKEKRETATLKCYPIPRHDTVYWYQQGPGQDPQFLISFYEKMQSDKGSIPDRFSAQQFSDYHSELNMSSLELGDSALYFCASSLIPGQGFLNTEAFFGQGTRLTVV.

This clone was counted once. V usage is TRBV12-5 and J usage is TRBJ2-3; no clear D. CDR3 length: 8 residues. V shed 7 bases and J shed 13 bases, with 6 bases lying between them. Germline lookup yields CDR1 LGHNT and CDR2 FRNRAP. The CDR3 coding sequence is TGTGCTAGTGACCCCGAGTATTTT. It yields the protein CASDPEYF.

J is TRBJ2-1 and V is TRBV10-3; 13 bases line up with TRBD2. The V gene end was trimmed by 6 bases and the J gene end by 9 bases; junction bases not matched to a gene: 2. Germline V CDR1 and CDR2: ENHRY, SYGVKD. The CDR3 length is 13 residues. CDR3 region: CAIRGTSGVEQFF. CDR3 nucleotide sequence: TGTGCCATCAGGGGGACTAGCGGGGTTGAGCAGTTCTTC.

This rearrangement joins TRBV6-1 to TRBJ2-7; D not resolved. The V gene's germline CDR1 is MNHNS and CDR2 SASEGT. V was trimmed by 2 bases and J by 4 bases, leaving 3 bases between them. The CDR3 spans 11 residues. Here the CDR3 reads CASSEFYEQYF. The CDR3 bases are TGTGCCAGCAGTGAATTTTACGAGCAGTACTTC.